The present TCR beta chain was sequenced within a study of blood T cells in healthy people across ages. Study findings and constraints: Naive CD4+ cell counts and diversity both ran higher in long-lived than in aged donors.

Next came a second PCR, run for 7 to 11 cycles, which used a sample-barcoded 5' primer along with a J-beta primer mix. Each of the samples gave a minimum of 2.5 million paired-end reads that contained CDR3. Using its own MiXCR run on the 5' RACE reads, TCRdb lists one record per CDR3 protein. This table has just over 800,000 distinct CDR3 sequences, around 62% appearing once. The CDR3 is made up of 11 amino acids. The V end was cut by 11 bases, the J end by 2 bases, with 9 bases between. Germline CDR1 is SGHTA and CDR2 is FQGNSA. About this clonotype itself: The antigen is undetermined.

Russia was home to the donors, healthy Caucasian individuals aged 6 to 90. Extraction yielded at least 6 micrograms of total RNA per sample. Sequenced material: blood. The sequence was collected from a man under 40 in good health. This chain joins TRBV7-2 and TRBJ1-2; D ambiguous. As DNA, the CDR3 is TGTGCCGGAGGGTCAAACTATGGCTACACCTTC. Amino acid sequence: CAGGSNYGYTF.